Listed here are 14 T cell receptor beta chains from one sample, sequenced in a study of blood T cell repertoires in COVID-19. Profiling relied on immunoSEQ multiplex PCR, and the TCRdb table lists in-frame clones only, not all of them. The data hold around 65,000 clones, with 70% to 90% observed a single time. Sequencing was performed on peripheral blood. The receptor set was obtained from a man aged 70 or older with acute or convalescent COVID-19.

This chain connects TRBV2 to TRBJ2-5; possibly TRBD2 for D (5 bases). The CDR3 is made up of 12 amino acids. Germline V lookup: CDR1 SNHLY, CDR2 FYNNEI. Trimming shortened V by 7 bases and J by 4 bases, and 10 bases separated the two germline ends. The chain's CDR3 is CASIGVGETQYF. DNA of the CDR3: TGTGCCAGCATCGGGGTCGGAGAGACCCAGTACTTC.

The genes are TRBV10-2 and TRBJ2-1; D unclear. The germline V gene encodes CDR1 WSHSY and CDR2 SAAADI. V was trimmed by 5 bases and J by 0 bases, leaving 8 bases between them. The CDR3 runs to 14 residues. In nucleotides, the CDR3 is TGCGCCAGCAGTAGTAGATCCTCCTACAATGAGCAGTTCTTC. Translation gives CASSSRSSYNEQFF.

The rearrangement uses TRBV19 and TRBJ1-3; D may be TRBD1 (5 bases). CDR3 length equals 13 residues. Germline V gene data show CDR1 as LNHDA and CDR2 as SQIVND (reference sequence). V was pared by 5 bases and J by 1 base, with 6 bases between. CDR3 in DNA: TGTGCCAGTAGTCAGGGATCTGGAAACACCATATATTTT. Its translation is CASSQGSGNTIYF.

The chain recombines TRBV11-2 with TRBJ2-3, with 8 bases fitting TRBD1. CDR1 is SGHAT and CDR2 is FQNNGV in the germline V gene. The CDR3 sequence is 15 residues long. After removal of 7 bases from V and 5 bases from J, the junction contained 11 bases not matched to a gene. In nucleotides, the CDR3 is TGTGCCAGCATCGCTTACGGGACAGGCCGAGATACGCAGTATTTT. This codes for CASIAYGTGRDTQYF.

The CDR3 DNA is TGTGCCAGCTCACCGGAAAGGACAGGGATCGGCACAGATACGCAGTATTTT. Translation: CASSPERTGIGTDTQYF. The gene calls are TRBV18 and TRBJ2-3, with 8 bases identical to TRBD1. CDR3 length equals 17 residues. Germline V gene lookup returns CDR1 KGHSH and CDR2 LQKENI. V shed 3 bases and J 1 base; nucleotides not matched to a gene: 9.

The gene calls are TRBV3-1 (or the pseudogene TRBV3-2) and TRBJ1-2, with D perhaps TRBD1 (6 bases). Germline CDR1 and CDR2: LGHDT and YNNKEL (reference sequence). This CDR3 has 13 amino acids. With 4 bases removed from V and 8 bases from J, the gap between germline ends came to 14 bases. The chain's CDR3 is CASSPRGGSGYTF. The CDR3 DNA follows: TGTGCCAGCAGCCCCCGGGGGGGCAGCGGCTACACCTTC.

The V call is TRBV9, the J call TRBJ2-7, with 8 bases aligning to TRBD1. The CDR3 runs to 14 residues. Trimming removed 4 bases from V and 7 bases from J; junction bases left unmatched: 10. CDR1 and CDR2 (germline): SGDLS, YYNGEE. CDR3 bases: TGTGCCAGCAGCCCTTCGGACAGGGTGTGGGAGCAGTACTTC. It yields the protein CASSPSDRVWEQYF.

The chain joins TRBV19 to TRBJ1-6; TRBD1 aligns across 7 bases. Germline CDR1 and CDR2: LNHDA and SQIVND (reference sequence). The CDR3 is made up of 18 amino acids. The V segment lost 4 bases and the J segment 8 bases; nucleotides outside the gene matches: 17. CDR3: CASSTLRLKGGADSPLHF. The DNA for the CDR3 is TGTGCCAGTAGTACCCTCCGACTGAAAGGGGGCGCAGATTCACCCCTCCACTTT. Full variable domain (missing parts from reference TRBV19 and TRBJ1-6): DGGITQSPKYLFRKEGQNVTLSCEQNLNHDAMYWYRQDPGQGLRLIYYSQIVNDFQKGDIAEGYSVSREKKESFPLTVTSAQKNPTAFYLCASSTLRLKGGADSPLHFGNGTRLTVT.

The chain couples TRBV28 to TRBJ2-7; 7 bases line up with TRBD2. The V gene's germline CDR1 is MDHEN and CDR2 SYDVKM. The CDR3 totals 15 residues. After removal of 5 bases from V and 2 bases from J, the junction contained 9 bases not matched to a gene. The CDR3 DNA reads as TGTGCCAGCAGTAAAGCGGGACGGGAAACCTACGAGCAGTACTTC. It specifies CASSKAGRETYEQYF.

V gene TRBV5-1 combines with J gene TRBJ2-7; possible D gene TRBD2, 5 bases. The CDR3 sequence is 13 residues long. CDR1 and CDR2 (germline): SGHRS, YFSETQ. Trimming cost V 4 bases and J 2 bases, with 10 bases left between them. CDR3 loop: CASSPGLTYEQYF. Here the CDR3 DNA reads TGCGCCAGCAGCCCTGGACTGACCTACGAGCAGTACTTC.

V usage is TRBV24-1 and J usage is TRBJ2-3; 9 bases are a match to TRBD1. Trimming cost V 3 bases and J 1 base; bases outside gene matches: 1. The CDR3 spans 15 residues. From germline, CDR1 is KGHDR and CDR2 SFDVKD. The CDR3 is CATSDRTGGTDTQYF. The CDR3 DNA reads TGTGCCACCAGTGATAGGACAGGGGGCACAGATACGCAGTATTTT.

The chain links TRBV27 to TRBJ1-1; the match to TRBD1 covers 12 bases. This CDR3 is 22 amino acids long. After removal of 6 bases from V and 1 base from J, the junction contained 24 bases not matched to a gene. Germline CDR1 and CDR2: MNHEY and SMNVEV (reference sequence). This chain's CDR3 is CASSFPQSRIRGTGGSNTEAFF. CDR3 nucleotides: TGTGCCAGCAGCTTTCCCCAAAGTAGGATTAGGGGGACAGGGGGCTCGAACACTGAAGCTTTCTTT.

The chain has TRBV5-1 and TRBJ2-7; D is unclear. The V end lost 0 bases, the J end lost 3 bases, and 19 bases lay between the germline ends. The germline V gene encodes CDR1 SGHRS and CDR2 YFSETQ. This CDR3 contains 17 residues. The CDR3 loop reads CASSLGLTVGQNYEQYF. DNA for the CDR3: TGCGCCAGCAGCTTGGGTCTGACCGTGGGCCAAAACTACGAGCAGTACTTC.

The gene calls are TRBV19 and TRBJ1-3, with 8 bases fitting TRBD1. Germline V gene data show CDR1 as LNHDA and CDR2 as SQIVND (reference sequence). J was trimmed by 2 bases and V by 4 bases; bases with no gene match: 10. The CDR3 runs 17 residues. Here the CDR3 reads CASSTWTGPTTGNTIYF. In nucleotides, the CDR3 is TGTGCCAGTAGTACTTGGACAGGGCCCACCACTGGAAACACCATATATTTT. The full variable domain, in which reference TRBV19 and TRBJ1-3 provide the parts outside the CDR3, is DGGITQSPKYLFRKEGQNVTLSCEQNLNHDAMYWYRQDPGQGLRLIYYSQIVNDFQKGDIAEGYSVSREKKESFPLTVTSAQKNPTAFYLCASSTWTGPTTGNTIYFGEGSWLTVV.